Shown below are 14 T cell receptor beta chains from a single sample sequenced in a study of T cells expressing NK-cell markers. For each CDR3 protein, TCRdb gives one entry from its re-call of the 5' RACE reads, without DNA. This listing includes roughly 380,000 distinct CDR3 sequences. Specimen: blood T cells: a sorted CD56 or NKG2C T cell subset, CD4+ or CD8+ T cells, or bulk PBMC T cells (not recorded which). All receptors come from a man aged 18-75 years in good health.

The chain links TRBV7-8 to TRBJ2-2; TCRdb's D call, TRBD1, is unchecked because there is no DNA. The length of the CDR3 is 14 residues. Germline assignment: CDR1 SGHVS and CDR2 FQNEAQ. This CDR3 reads CASRLTGQAGELFF.

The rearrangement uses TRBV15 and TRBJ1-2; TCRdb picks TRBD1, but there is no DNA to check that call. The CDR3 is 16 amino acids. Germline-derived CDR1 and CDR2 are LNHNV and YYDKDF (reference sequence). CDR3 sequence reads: CATSRDRVISGYGYTF. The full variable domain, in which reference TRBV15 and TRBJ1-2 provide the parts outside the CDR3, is DAMVIQNPRYQVTQFGKPVTLSCSQTLNHNVMYWYQQKSSQAPKLLFHYYDKDFNNEADTPDNFQSRRPNTSFCFLDIRSPGLGDTAMYLCATSRDRVISGYGYTFGSGTRLTVV.

CDR3 protein: CSATGTSGGAYEQFF. The chain combines TRBV29-1 with TRBJ2-1; TCRdb's D gene call, TRBD2, goes unchecked for lack of DNA. This CDR3 comprises 15 residues. Germline loops: CDR1 SQVTM, CDR2 ANQGSEA.

The CDR3 reads CASSHNSFYTF. This chain links TRBV3-1 with TRBJ1-2. Per germline, CDR1 LGHDT and CDR2 YNNKEL (reference sequence). This CDR3 contains 11 residues. The full variable domain, in which reference TRBV3-1 and TRBJ1-2 provide the parts outside the CDR3, is DTAVSQTPKYLVTQMGNDKSIKCEQNLGHDTMYWYKQDSKKFLKIMFSYNNKELIINETVPNRFSPKSPDKAHLNLHINSLELGDSAVYFCASSHNSFYTFGSGTRLTVV.

This chain's CDR3 is CAISATTGSSYEQYF. V gene TRBV10-3 combines with J gene TRBJ2-7. Germline V gene data show CDR1 as ENHRY and CDR2 as SYGVKD. This CDR3 is built from 15 residues.

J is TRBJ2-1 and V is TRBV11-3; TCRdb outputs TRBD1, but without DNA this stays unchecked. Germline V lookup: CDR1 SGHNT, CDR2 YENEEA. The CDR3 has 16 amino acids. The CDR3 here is CASSLRSTGSYNEQFF.

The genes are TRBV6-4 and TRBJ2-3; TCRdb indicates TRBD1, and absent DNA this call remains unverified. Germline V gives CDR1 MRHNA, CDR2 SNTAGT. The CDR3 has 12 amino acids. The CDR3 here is CASKGTTDTQYF.

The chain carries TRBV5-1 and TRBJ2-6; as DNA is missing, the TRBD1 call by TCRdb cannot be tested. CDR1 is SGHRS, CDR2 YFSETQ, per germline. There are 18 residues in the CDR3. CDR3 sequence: CASSSGQGLSSGANVLTF.

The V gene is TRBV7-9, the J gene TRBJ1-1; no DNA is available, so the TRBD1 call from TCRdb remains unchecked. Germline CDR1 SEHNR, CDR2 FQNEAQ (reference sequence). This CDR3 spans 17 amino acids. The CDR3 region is CASSPIAGQGDFSEAFF.

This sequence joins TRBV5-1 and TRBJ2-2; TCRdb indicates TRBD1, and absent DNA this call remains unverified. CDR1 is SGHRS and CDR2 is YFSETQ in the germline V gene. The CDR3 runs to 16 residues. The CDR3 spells CASSLPGQLNTGELFF.

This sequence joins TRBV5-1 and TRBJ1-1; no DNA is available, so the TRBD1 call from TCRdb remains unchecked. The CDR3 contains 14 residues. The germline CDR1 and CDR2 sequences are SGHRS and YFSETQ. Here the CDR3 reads CASSLGGGNTEAFF.

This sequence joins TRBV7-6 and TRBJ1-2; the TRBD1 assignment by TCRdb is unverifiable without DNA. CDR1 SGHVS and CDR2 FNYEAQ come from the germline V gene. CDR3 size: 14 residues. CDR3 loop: CASSLAQMTGGYTF.

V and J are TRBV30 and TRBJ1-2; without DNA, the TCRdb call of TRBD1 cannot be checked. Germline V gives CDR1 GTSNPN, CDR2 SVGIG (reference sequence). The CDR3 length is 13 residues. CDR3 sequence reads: CAWSRGEAIGYTF.

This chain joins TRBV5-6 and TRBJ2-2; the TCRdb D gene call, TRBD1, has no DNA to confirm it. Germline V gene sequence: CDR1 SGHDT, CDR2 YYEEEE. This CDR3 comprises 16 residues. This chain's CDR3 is CASSPPGHMNTGELFF.